This T cell receptor (beta chain) is drawn from a study of T cells in women clearing cervical HPV infection. Whole-study context: Blood came at first lesion visit for cases, post-clearance for controls.

A remark on this clone: The read is 3 residues too short to cover the CDR3 end, so that end is filled in from the germline J gene.

Libraries were prepared by immunoSEQ multiplex PCR; TCRdb keeps only in-frame clonotypes and omits some of them. The sample shows 31,000 or so clones, and 3.5% sits with its ten largest clones. CDR3 length equals 15 residues. Germline V gives CDR1 SGHRS, CDR2 YFSETQ. V shed 2 bases, J shed 2 bases, and the junction held 6 bases outside the gene matches. Sequencing was done on a sample of blood buffy coat. The chain recombines TRBV5-1 with TRBJ1-2; the match to TRBD1 covers 7 bases. The sequence was obtained from a woman between 18 and 70 years old with a cervical HPV16 infection that either progressed to CIN3+ or cleared (not recorded which). This chain's CDR3 is CASSFSEGANYGYTF. CDR3 DNA, as far as it was read: TGCGCCAGCAGCTTCAGCGAGGGGGCGAACTATGGC.